Listed below are T cell receptor beta chains from one sample, sequenced in a study of blood T cell repertoires in COVID-19. The method was immunoSEQ multiplex PCR; TCRdb's version includes in-frame clones alone and lacks a portion of them. The table shows fewer than 40,000 clones, with around nine tenths occurring only once. Material for sequencing was peripheral blood. These receptors originate from a woman of 80 years or more with active or convalescent COVID-19. Both conserved end residues are part of each CDR3. Each record gives: CDR3 DNA, CDR3 protein, D gene, J gene, V gene, clone size. A D gene is named only where the DNA matches it firmly. Not every row has a clone size; where given, it reads once, few, many or a size class.

TGTGCCAGCAGTGATATGAGTCGTAGCCCGACTGAAGCTTTCTTT,CASSDMSRSPTEAFF,NA,TRBJ1-1,TRBV2,NA
TGCAGCGTAGACAGGGGGAAAACTGAAGCTTTCTTT,CSVDRGKTEAFF,TRBD1,TRBJ1-1,TRBV29-1,NA
TGTGCCAGCAGTGAATCTCCCCCCGGACAGGCTAATGAAAAACTGTTTTTT,CASSESPPGQANEKLFF,TRBD1,TRBJ1-4,TRBV6-1,NA
TGCGCCAGCAGAACTGAGGGGGCCGGGAACACTGAAGCTTTCTTT,CASRTEGAGNTEAFF,TRBD1,TRBJ1-1,TRBV5-1,NA
TGTGCCAGCAGCCTATTCAACCCGGGGGAGACCCAGTACTTC,CASSLFNPGETQYF,NA,TRBJ2-5,TRBV3-1/TRBV3-2,NA
TGTGCCACCAGTGAGGGGGCGGGGGGGCCGGATACGCAGTATTTT,CATSEGAGGPDTQYF,TRBD2,TRBJ2-3,TRBV24-1,NA
TGTGCCAGCAGTGAGGCAGGGGGCCAGCCCCAGCATTTT,CASSEAGGQPQHF,TRBD1,TRBJ1-5,TRBV6-4,few
TGCGCCAGCAGCCTGACAGGGGTTGGAAACACCATATATTTT,CASSLTGVGNTIYF,TRBD1,TRBJ1-3,TRBV5-1,NA
TGTGCCAGTAGTATTACGGGTTCCGACAATCAGCCCCAGCATTTT,CASSITGSDNQPQHF,NA,TRBJ1-5,TRBV19,NA
TGCGCCAGCAGCTTGTTGGGTGCGGGGGCGCAATCCTACGAGCAGTACTTC,CASSLLGAGAQSYEQYF,NA,TRBJ2-7,TRBV5-1,NA
TGTGCCAGCAGCAAAGGGACTAGCGGGGAGACCCAGTACTTC,CASSKGTSGETQYF,TRBD2,TRBJ2-5,TRBV5-8,NA
TGTGCCAGCAGCCCCCGGACAGGGGTCTCTGGAAACACCATATATTTT,CASSPRTGVSGNTIYF,TRBD1,TRBJ1-3,TRBV7-9,NA
TGTGCCAGCAGCGTAGCTGACAATCTCTACGAGCAGTACTTC,CASSVADNLYEQYF,NA,TRBJ2-7,TRBV9,once
TGTGCCAGCAGTACATACAATCAGCCCCAGCATTTT,CASSTYNQPQHF,NA,TRBJ1-5,TRBV7-2,NA
TGTGCCAGCAGCTTGGGACTAGCGGGGATCACCGGGGAGCTGTTTTTT,CASSLGLAGITGELFF,TRBD2,TRBJ2-2,TRBV5-4,NA
TGCGCCAGCAGTCAGAACAATCAGGGGGCGCGGGTCTATGGCTACACCTTC,CASSQNNQGARVYGYTF,TRBD1,TRBJ1-2,TRBV10-2,NA